One and the same sample provided the 25 T cell receptor beta chains below, sequenced in a study of shared clonotypes between healthy human individuals. Profiling relied on immunoSEQ multiplex PCR, and the TCRdb table lists in-frame clones only, not all of them. The table has 150,000 to 200,000 clones, 60% to 75% seen once. Sequencing was performed on memory CD4+ T cells sorted from blood. Documented subset: CD45RA-negative fraction. These receptors were taken from a man aged 25-40 years in good health.

The table lists this clone with a few counts. This sequence joins TRBV10-1 and TRBJ2-3, with 8 bases lining up with TRBD2. The CDR3 has 16 residues. Per germline, CDR1 WNHNN and CDR2 SYGVQD (reference sequence). V dropped 5 bases and J dropped 4; count of bases not matched to a gene: 11. CDR3 protein: CASSPKPGLVADTQYF. The CDR3 DNA reads TGCGCCAGCAGTCCGAAACCGGGACTAGTGGCAGATACGCAGTATTTT.

There are a few counts of this clone. The rearrangement links TRBV30 to TRBJ2-2, with 9 positions matching TRBD1. The J segment lost 3 bases and the V segment lost 5 bases, leaving 1 base of the junction unmatched. The CDR3 runs to 13 residues. CDR1 and CDR2 from the germline V gene are GTSNPN and SVGIG (reference sequence). Here the CDR3 reads CAWGQGYTGELFF. DNA of the CDR3: TGTGCCTGGGGACAGGGGTACACCGGGGAGCTGTTTTTT.

CDR3 amino acids: CASSERLAGYEQYF. CDR3 sequence (DNA): TGTGCCAGCAGTGAGAGGCTAGCGGGATACGAGCAGTACTTC. This chain connects TRBV2 to TRBJ2-7; 9 bases align to TRBD2. V gave up 3 bases and J gave up 4 bases; unmatched junction bases: 4. Germline V gene data show CDR1 as SNHLY and CDR2 as FYNNEI. This CDR3 region has 14 residues.

V gene TRBV9 combines with J gene TRBJ2-2; D is perhaps TRBD1 (5 bases). V was trimmed by 0 bases and J by 2 bases, leaving 8 bases between them. CDR1 is SGDLS and CDR2 is YYNGEE in the germline V gene. The CDR3 has 15 amino acids. The CDR3 DNA reads as TGTGCCAGCAGCGTAGCTGACAGAAACACCGGGGAGCTGTTTTTT. Protein sequence: CASSVADRNTGELFF.

This chain links TRBV27 with TRBJ2-7; 7 bases map to TRBD1. CDR3 length: 16 amino acids. V gave up 6 bases and J gave up 6 bases; unmatched junction bases: 17. Looked up from germline, CDR1 is MNHEY and CDR2 is SMNVEV (reference sequence). CDR3 DNA sequence: TGTGCCAGCAGATCCGATCCGACAGGGTTTTCTTCCGAGCAGTACTTC. Protein sequence: CASRSDPTGFSSEQYF.

The chain recombines TRBV13 with TRBJ2-7, with 11 bases matching TRBD2. Trimming removed 4 bases from V and 7 bases from J; junction bases left unmatched: 15. The CDR3 is made up of 17 amino acids. The germline V gene has CDR1 PRHDT and CDR2 FYEKMQ (reference sequence). CDR3 in DNA: TGTGCCAGCAGCTCGCGACTAGCGGGATCACAAAACCAGGAGCAGTACTTC. Translation: CASSSRLAGSQNQEQYF. The variable domain in full, with the rest retrieved from reference TRBV13 and TRBJ2-7, is AAGVIQSPRHLIKEKRETATLKCYPIPRHDTVYWYQQGPGQDPQFLISFYEKMQSDKGSIPDRFSAQQFSDYHSELNMSSLELGDSALYFCASSSRLAGSQNQEQYFGPGTRLTVT.

This clone appeared a single time. This chain joins TRBV30 and TRBJ2-6; TRBD1 matches 10 bases. V was pared by 1 base and J by 0 bases, with 6 bases of the junction left unmatched. Germline V gene sequence: CDR1 GTSNPN, CDR2 SVGIG (reference sequence). There are 18 residues in the CDR3. As DNA, the CDR3 is TGTGCCTGGAGTGGTATCGACAGGGGGCGCTCTGGGGCCAACGTCCTGACTTTC. It codes for CAWSGIDRGRSGANVLTF.

This clone was observed a few times. The V and J genes are TRBV5-5 and TRBJ2-6; D remains unclear. Deletions cut 0 bases from V and 2 bases from J, with 9 bases between. CDR1 SGHKS and CDR2 YYEKEE come from the germline V gene (reference sequence). The length of the CDR3 is 16 residues. CDR3: CASSLGWGTGANVLTF. CDR3 sequence (DNA): TGTGCCAGCAGCTTGGGATGGGGTACTGGGGCCAACGTCCTGACTTTC.

V usage is TRBV10-2 and J usage is TRBJ2-1; 8 positions agree with TRBD1. This CDR3 has 15 amino acids. The J segment lost 4 bases and the V segment lost 6 bases, leaving 8 bases of the junction unmatched. The V gene's germline CDR1 is WSHSY and CDR2 SAAADI. CDR3 nucleotides: TGCGCCAGCAGCTTGGGTCAGGGGGCTTACAATGAGCAGTTCTTC. Translating gives CASSLGQGAYNEQFF.

In this sample, this clone turned up a few times. CDR3 sequence (DNA): TGTGCCAGCAGCTTAGGCGTCACTGAAGCTTTCTTT. Its protein is CASSLGVTEAFF. The V and J genes are TRBV7-9 and TRBJ1-1; D not resolved. Looked up from germline, CDR1 is SEHNR and CDR2 is FQNEAQ (reference sequence). The CDR3 is 12 amino acids. Trimming stripped 1 base from V and 4 bases from J, with 4 bases between. Supplemented by reference TRBV7-9 and TRBJ1-1, the full variable domain reads DTGVSQNPRHKITKRGQNVTFRCDPISEHNRLYWYRQTLGQGPEFLTYFQNEAQLEKSRLLSDRFSAERPKGSFSTLEIQRTEQGDSAMYLCASSLGVTEAFFGQGTRLTVV.

The chain recombines TRBV5-5 with TRBJ1-1; D unclear. Trimming took off 6 bases at V and 3 bases at J, with 15 bases between the two ends. This CDR3 has 14 residues. Germline V gives CDR1 SGHKS, CDR2 YYEKEE (reference sequence). CDR3 DNA sequence: TGTGCCAGCACCTCGTGGGTCGGATACACTGAAGCTTTCTTT. Its translation is CASTSWVGYTEAFF.

This clone was counted once. CDR3 residues: CASSYLTQGWETQYF. The CDR3 DNA reads as TGTGCCAGCAGCTACCTCACTCAGGGGTGGGAGACCCAGTACTTC. This chain joins TRBV5-4 and TRBJ2-5; the D gene is possibly TRBD1 (6 bases). This CDR3 comprises 15 residues. CDR1 is SGHNT and CDR2 is YYREEE in the germline V gene (reference sequence). V was shortened by 3 bases and J by 5 bases, with 17 bases between the two germline ends.

This clone was detected a few times. The chain carries TRBV29-1 and TRBJ2-5; D is ambiguous. The CDR3 contains 12 residues. With 4 bases removed from V and 4 bases from J, the gap between germline ends came to 10 bases. In germline, CDR1 is SQVTM, CDR2 ANQGSEA. CDR3 sequence: CSVALGPETQYF. The CDR3 DNA sequence: TGCAGCGTTGCGTTGGGCCCAGAGACCCAGTACTTC.

This chain joins TRBV4-1 and TRBJ2-5; 7 bases agree with TRBD2. The CDR3 has 14 amino acids. After removal of 4 bases from V and 5 bases from J, the junction contained 7 bases not matched to a gene. Germline CDR1 MGHRA, CDR2 YSYEKL. CDR3: CASSLGGEWETQYF. CDR3 nucleotides: TGCGCCAGCAGCCTGGGGGGGGAATGGGAGACCCAGTACTTC.

On this clone: Other DNA variants within this sample encode the same CDR3. The CDR3 is CASSPRTGSTDTQYF. CDR3 DNA: TGTGCCAGCTCACCAAGGACGGGAAGCACAGATACGCAGTATTTT. J is TRBJ2-3 and V is TRBV18; tentative D call: TRBD2 (5 bases). Germline V lookup: CDR1 KGHSH, CDR2 LQKENI. Trimming took off 2 bases at V and 0 bases at J, with 9 bases between the two ends. The CDR3 consists of 15 residues.

This clone has a handful of counts. This rearrangement joins TRBV27 to TRBJ1-5; no reliable D call. The CDR3 is 10 residues long. V dropped 11 bases and J dropped 4 bases, with 6 bases sitting between them. CDR1 is MNHEY and CDR2 is SMNVEV in the germline V gene (reference sequence). The CDR3 loop reads CAARNQPQHF. In DNA form, the CDR3 reads TGTGCCGCCCGGAATCAGCCCCAGCATTTT.

The V call is TRBV7-6, the J call TRBJ2-2; 16 nucleotides align to TRBD2. Looked up from germline, CDR1 is SGHVS and CDR2 is FNYEAQ. The CDR3 loop spans 18 amino acids. V gave up 6 bases and J gave up 3 bases; unmatched junction bases: 7. CDR3: CASRPGLAGGRDTGELFF. The CDR3, as DNA: TGTGCCAGCAGACCGGGACTAGCGGGAGGGCGGGACACCGGGGAGCTGTTTTTT.

The chain joins TRBV7-8 to TRBJ1-1, with unresolved D. This CDR3 spans 14 amino acids. The germline V gene encodes CDR1 SGHVS and CDR2 FQNEAQ. V lost 6 bases and J lost 4, with 15 bases in between. CDR3 DNA: TGTGCCAGCAGACCGACACTTGAGAGCACTGAAGCTTTCTTT. It codes for CASRPTLESTEAFF.

The rearrangement joins TRBV5-1 to TRBJ2-3; TRBD2 might be the D (6 bases). V dropped 0 bases and J dropped 3 bases, with 8 bases sitting between them. The CDR3 length is 14 residues. The germline gives CDR1 SGHRS, CDR2 YFSETQ. The CDR3 region has the DNA TGCGCCAGCAGCTTGGACGGACTAACAGATACGCAGTATTTT. Its protein product is CASSLDGLTDTQYF.

The chain carries TRBV27 and TRBJ2-6; TRBD1 agrees at 10 bases. Per the germline V gene, CDR1 is MNHEY and CDR2 is SMNVEV (reference sequence). The CDR3 sequence is 18 residues long. V trimming: 3 bases; J trimming: 4 bases; junction bases outside the gene matches: 9. CDR3 nucleotides: TGTGCCAGCAGTTTTTTGACAGGGGGCGCGACGGGGGCCAACGTCCTGACTTTC. This translates into CASSFLTGGATGANVLTF.

The V call is TRBV28, the J call TRBJ2-7, with 7 bases identical to TRBD2. CDR3 size: 16 residues. V shed 8 bases, J shed 4 bases, and the junction held 17 bases outside the gene matches. The germline CDR1 and CDR2 sequences are MDHEN and SYDVKM. The CDR3 sequence is CASSSLTAGEQYEQYF. The CDR3 DNA reads as TGTGCCAGCTCCTCTTTAACGGCGGGAGAACAATACGAGCAGTACTTC.

Only a few counts were recorded for this clone. The rearrangement links TRBV14 to TRBJ2-7; the D is unclear. This CDR3 has 11 amino acids. Germline V gene data show CDR1 as SGHDN and CDR2 as FVKESK. The ends were cut back, 3 bases at V and 0 bases at J, with 0 bases in the middle. The CDR3 bases are TGTGCCAGCAGCCACTCCTACGAGCAGTACTTC. Amino acid sequence: CASSHSYEQYF.

The chain links TRBV19 to TRBJ2-7, with 10 bases aligning to TRBD1. The CDR3 runs 14 residues. V trimming: 5 bases; J trimming: 8 bases; junction bases outside the gene matches: 9. Looked up from germline, CDR1 is LNHDA and CDR2 is SQIVND (reference sequence). The CDR3 DNA is TGTGCCAGTAGTCTTCCGGACAGGGGGACGAAGCAGTACTTC. It yields the protein CASSLPDRGTKQYF.

The rearrangement joins TRBV5-4 to TRBJ2-7; TRBD1 might be the D (6 bases). This CDR3 spans 12 amino acids. V gave up 6 bases and J gave up 6 bases, with 13 bases separating them. From germline, CDR1 is SGHNT and CDR2 YYREEE (reference sequence). The CDR3: CASIGTSSEQYF. DNA for the CDR3: TGTGCCAGCATTGGGACATCTTCCGAGCAGTACTTC.

The V call is TRBV6-6, the J call TRBJ1-1; D unresolved. CDR1 MNHNY and CDR2 SVGAGI come from the germline V gene (reference sequence). The CDR3 is 14 residues long. V lost 5 bases, J lost 3 bases, and 13 bases lay in between. The CDR3 DNA reads as TGTGCCAGCAGTGACTGGACGCGTGACACTGAAGCTTTCTTT. This translates into CASSDWTRDTEAFF.